One sample yielded the 12 T cell receptor beta chains listed below, sequenced in a study of cytomegalovirus exposure and HLA in healthy donors. It was with 60 Vbeta and 13 Jbeta primers that the PCR ran. Here immunoSEQ multiplex PCR was the method, and the copy in TCRdb shows in-frame clones only, minus some. The data show approximately 250,000 clones, with around 78% seen just once and approximately 0.47% held by the top ten. The specimen was PBMCs. These TCRs come from a boy younger than 18 in good health and CMV-seronegative.

The gene calls are TRBV4-2 and TRBJ2-5; 7 bases agree with TRBD2. The J call is doubtful: the DNA matches TRBJ2-7 better. Germline CDR1 reads LGHNA; CDR2 reads YNFKEQ. The CDR3 contains 16 residues. This chain's CDR3 is CASSPARGELSYEQYF. In nucleotides, the CDR3 is TGTGCCAGCAGCCCAGCTCGGGGGGAGCTCTCCTACGAGCAGTACTTC.

This chain uses TRBV4-1 with TRBJ1-2; TRBD1 agrees at 7 bases. This CDR3 is built from 16 residues. The ends lost 2 bases at V and 2 bases at J; junction bases unmatched: 8. Per germline, CDR1 MGHRA and CDR2 YSYEKL. The CDR3, as DNA: TGCGCCAGCAGCCAACTGGGAAACAGGGGAAACTATGGCTACACCTTC. Translating it yields CASSQLGNRGNYGYTF.

In this sample, this clone turned up many times. The rearrangement links TRBV6-5 to TRBJ1-2; 8 nucleotides match TRBD1. CDR1 and CDR2 from the germline V gene are MNHEY and SVGAGI. The CDR3 spans 14 residues. With V trimmed by 4 bases and J by 1 base, 2 bases remained unmatched. This CDR3 is CASSSTGVNYGYTF. CDR3 nucleotides: TGTGCCAGCAGTTCGACAGGGGTTAACTATGGCTACACCTTC.

The chain recombines TRBV5-1 with TRBJ1-1; 9 nucleotides agree with TRBD1. The CDR3 is 15 amino acids. V trimming: 1 base; J trimming: 3 bases; junction bases outside the gene matches: 4. CDR1 is SGHRS, CDR2 YFSETQ, per germline. CDR3 sequence reads: CASSLTGQGDTEAFF. CDR3 nucleotides: TGCGCCAGCAGCTTGACGGGACAGGGCGACACTGAAGCTTTCTTT.

This chain connects TRBV10-3 to TRBJ2-1; 8 bases line up with TRBD2. The CDR3 sequence is 18 residues long. J gave up 5 bases and V 4 bases, and 16 bases lay outside the gene matches. In germline, CDR1 is ENHRY, CDR2 SYGVKD. Here the CDR3 DNA reads TGTGCCATCAGTGGGGGGGGCCCGGGGGGGATCCCCAACAATGAGCAGTTCTTC. Encoded protein: CAISGGGPGGIPNNEQFF.

V usage is TRBV7-9 and J usage is TRBJ2-7; a possible D gene is TRBD2 (5 bases). The CDR3 spans 12 residues. V was shortened by 2 bases and J by 4 bases, with 6 bases between the two germline ends. CDR1 SEHNR and CDR2 FQNEAQ come from the germline V gene (reference sequence). CDR3 in DNA: TGTGCCAGCAGCTTAACGGGGTACGAGCAGTACTTC. Its protein is CASSLTGYEQYF.

The chain couples TRBV11-3 to TRBJ2-4, with TRBD2 as a possible D gene (6 bases). V dropped 4 bases and J dropped 15 bases, with 13 bases sitting between them. Germline CDR1 and CDR2: SGHNT and YENEEA. This CDR3 region has 11 residues. The CDR3 region has the DNA TGTGCCAGCAGCTCCGGGGACTCGCCGTACTTC. This sequence encodes CASSSGDSPYF.

The V call is TRBV5-4, the J call TRBJ2-3; 10 bases line up with TRBD2. This CDR3 is built from 16 residues. The germline V gene encodes CDR1 SGHNT and CDR2 YYREEE (reference sequence). J gave up 3 bases and V 4 bases, and 8 bases lay outside the gene matches. Written as DNA, the CDR3 is TGTGCCAGCAGCCTGAGACTAGCGGGCGATACAGATACGCAGTATTTT. Amino acid sequence: CASSLRLAGDTDTQYF.

J is TRBJ2-3 and V is TRBV7-9, with 9 nucleotides matching TRBD2. The CDR3 has 17 residues. V lost 3 bases to trimming and J lost 1 base; unmatched junction nucleotides: 8. Germline V gene data show CDR1 as SEHNR and CDR2 as FQNEAQ (reference sequence). The CDR3 coding sequence is TGTGCCAGCAGCTTCCCTGGGGGCGGGGGGGGCACAGATACGCAGTATTTT. Translating gives CASSFPGGGGGTDTQYF.

The V call is TRBV2, the J call TRBJ2-7, with D possibly being TRBD1 (5 bases). V was trimmed by 5 bases and J by 0 bases, leaving 11 bases between them. CDR1 and CDR2 (germline): SNHLY, FYNNEI. CDR3 length: 14 residues. The CDR3 is CASSLTESSYEQYF. Here the CDR3 DNA reads TGTGCCAGCAGTTTGACAGAGAGCTCCTACGAGCAGTACTTC.

The chain joins TRBV10-3 to TRBJ2-7; possible D gene TRBD1, 6 bases. CDR3 length: 14 amino acids. With 3 bases removed from V and 4 bases from J, the gap between germline ends came to 13 bases. Germline CDR1 reads ENHRY; CDR2 reads SYGVKD. CDR3: CAISDALGAYEQYF. The CDR3 DNA follows: TGTGCCATCAGTGATGCCCTGGGGGCGTACGAGCAGTACTTC.

This sequence joins TRBV7-6 and TRBJ1-5, with no clear D. The CDR3 covers 15 residues. Trimming removed 0 bases from V and 1 base from J, with 7 bases in between. In germline, CDR1 is SGHVS, CDR2 FNYEAQ. The CDR3 coding sequence is TGTGCCAGCAGCTTAGCACCCGGGAGCAATCAGCCCCAGCATTTT. This encodes CASSLAPGSNQPQHF.